This TCR beta chain was captured in a study of OX40 agonist ivuxolimab in advanced cancers. This CDR3 is built from 17 residues. V was shortened by 3 bases and J by 4 bases, with 18 bases between the two germline ends. Germline CDR1 is PRHDT and CDR2 is FYEKMQ (reference sequence). Study-level findings and limits: Relative to CD4+, CD8+ T cells held more expanded clones on average.

Comments on this clone: Its specificity is unknown.

Some clones are missing from TCRdb's copy, which holds only in-frame ones; the method was immunoSEQ multiplex PCR. The table records about 130,000 clones, 85% to 95% of them present only once. The chain carries TRBV13 and TRBJ1-4, with D possibly TRBD1 on 6 matching bases. This material consisted of CD4+ or CD8+ T cells sorted from blood, taken in a trial of the OX40 agonist ivuxolimab. This receptor was identified in an adult with an advanced solid tumor such as melanoma, head and neck, liver or kidney cancer. The CDR3 nucleotides read TGTGCCAGCAGCTTTTCTCGACAGGCTAGGTTTAATGAAAAACTGTTTTTT. Translation gives CASSFSRQARFNEKLFF.